Shown below are 31 T cell receptor beta chains from a single sample sequenced in a study of shared clonotypes between healthy human individuals. The protocol was immunoSEQ multiplex PCR, while the TCRdb copy is restricted to in-frame clones and leaves out a portion. Altogether fewer than 3 million clones are present, about 90% being singletons, with the ten largest covering around 0.38%. The sample consisted of naive CD4+ T cells from PBMCs. Subset indicated: CD45RA+ positively selected. The source is a man younger than 35 in good health. Some clones in this sample may be carry-over from other donors' samples.

The CDR3 DNA is TGCGCCAGCAGCTGGGTCGGGGTTCAAGCCGGGGAGCTGTTTTTT. Protein sequence: CASSWVGVQAGELFF. The chain employs TRBV5-1 and TRBJ2-2; D might be TRBD2 (5 bases). This CDR3 is 15 amino acids long. Germline CDR1 is SGHRS and CDR2 is YFSETQ. V lost 3 bases to trimming and J lost 6 bases, with 15 bases between them.

V usage is TRBV10-3 and J usage is TRBJ2-3; TRBD1 agrees at 10 bases. This CDR3 contains 14 residues. CDR1 is ENHRY, CDR2 SYGVKD, per germline. The J segment lost 0 bases and the V segment lost 8 bases, leaving 2 bases of the junction unmatched. The CDR3 sequence: CAIGQGGSTDTQYF. For the CDR3, the DNA is TGTGCCATCGGACAGGGGGGGAGCACAGATACGCAGTATTTT.

This chain joins TRBV6-1 and TRBJ1-2; D is possibly TRBD1 (6 bases). V lost 4 bases and J lost 2, with 14 bases in between. This CDR3 is built from 15 residues. Germline V gives CDR1 MNHNS, CDR2 SASEGT. The CDR3 DNA reads as TGTGCCAGCAGTGTAAAACAGGGATCAAACTATGGCTACACCTTC. Translated, it gives CASSVKQGSNYGYTF.

A note on this clone: Sequence at one end of the junction differs from germline and may be a read error. This rearrangement joins TRBV30 to TRBJ1-2; D not resolved. The germline CDR1 and CDR2 sequences are GTSNPN and SVGIG (reference sequence). This CDR3 comprises 14 residues. CDR3 loop: CAWRGIASKYGYTF. CDR3 in DNA: TGTGCCTGGAGGGGTATAGCGTCTAAGTATGGCTACACCTTC.

This chain uses TRBV28 with TRBJ1-2, with D hard to call. CDR1 is MDHEN, CDR2 SYDVKM, per germline. The CDR3 covers 14 residues. V dropped 10 bases and J dropped 8 bases, with 23 bases sitting between them. The CDR3 nucleotides are TGTGCCATTACTCAAGCCCCTCGGGCCGGCGGCTACACCTTC. Encoded protein: CAITQAPRAGGYTF.

The chain links TRBV29-1 to TRBJ2-5; a weak D match, TRBD1 (5 bases). CDR3 length equals 12 residues. Trimming cost V 3 bases and J 5 bases, with 10 bases left between them. Germline CDR1 and CDR2: SQVTM and ANQGSEA. CDR3 sequence reads: CSVDSGRETQYF. The CDR3 DNA reads as TGCAGCGTTGACTCAGGGCGCGAGACCCAGTACTTC.

This clone was seen more than once but under ten times. The chain carries TRBV19 and TRBJ2-7; 9 nucleotides match TRBD2. The junction had 5 bases not matched to a gene; V was cut back by 3 bases and J by 2 bases. There are 15 residues in the CDR3. Germline CDR1 LNHDA, CDR2 SQIVND (reference sequence). The CDR3 sequence: CASSMTAGGTYEQYF. The CDR3 DNA follows: TGTGCCAGTAGTATGACCGCGGGAGGGACCTACGAGCAGTACTTC.

V gene TRBV6-6 combines with J gene TRBJ1-1; TRBD1 is a possible D gene (5 bases). Trimming removed 4 bases at V and 0 bases at J, with 12 bases between. The germline CDR1 and CDR2 sequences are MNHNY and SVGAGI (reference sequence). This CDR3 region has 15 residues. This CDR3 reads CASSLGRVMNTEAFF. In nucleotides, the CDR3 is TGTGCCAGCAGTTTGGGCAGGGTGATGAACACTGAAGCTTTCTTT.

The chain uses TRBV10-3 and TRBJ2-2, with 8 bases fitting TRBD1. V lost 4 bases and J lost 8; bases outside the gene matches: 6. The CDR3 consists of 14 residues. From germline, CDR1 is ENHRY and CDR2 SYGVKD. This CDR3 is CAISVDRDRGELFF. The CDR3 DNA reads as TGTGCCATCAGTGTGGACAGGGATCGAGGGGAGCTGTTTTTT.

The chain employs TRBV19 and TRBJ2-4, with TRBD1 matching 7 bases. The CDR3 totals 15 residues. Per germline, CDR1 LNHDA and CDR2 SQIVND (reference sequence). V lost 5 bases and J lost 3; bases outside the gene matches: 7. The CDR3 nucleotides read TGTGCCAGTAGTCCGACGACAGGGCTCAAAAACATTCAGTACTTC. Translation gives CASSPTTGLKNIQYF.

CDR3 in amino acids: CASSAASGRVKFF. The DNA of the CDR3 is TGTGCCAGCAGTGCAGCTAGCGGGAGGGTTAAGTTCTTC. The chain employs TRBV6-4 and TRBJ2-1, with 12 bases lining up with TRBD2. Unmatched junction bases numbered 6, after V lost 4 bases and J lost 14 bases. The CDR3 is 13 amino acids. The germline V gene has CDR1 MRHNA and CDR2 SNTAGT.

Here the CDR3 DNA reads TGTGCCAGCAGCACCACCCCGACAGGGGGGGATGAAAAACTGTTTTTT. Residues: CASSTTPTGGDEKLFF. V usage is TRBV9 and J usage is TRBJ1-4, with 9 bases fitting TRBD1. Germline V gene lookup returns CDR1 SGDLS and CDR2 YYNGEE. The length of the CDR3 is 16 residues. V shed 4 bases and J 6 bases; nucleotides not matched to a gene: 10.

The V gene is TRBV6-4, the J gene TRBJ2-2; perhaps TRBD1 as D (6 bases). The CDR3 has 14 amino acids. The germline V gene encodes CDR1 MRHNA and CDR2 SNTAGT. V lost 6 bases to trimming and J lost 4 bases, with 12 bases between them. The CDR3 bases are TGTGCCAGCAGAGGACAGCCATCCACCGGGGAGCTGTTTTTT. Translated: CASRGQPSTGELFF.

This clone was counted only a few times. The chain is built from TRBV10-3 and TRBJ1-4, with D perhaps matching TRBD1 (6 bases). The germline CDR1 and CDR2 sequences are ENHRY and SYGVKD. This CDR3 spans 13 amino acids. V lost 7 bases and J lost 5, with 11 bases in between. CDR3 protein: CAITPGQNEKLFF. CDR3 DNA: TGTGCCATCACCCCAGGACAGAATGAAAAACTGTTTTTT.

This chain joins TRBV5-4 and TRBJ2-5, with D maybe TRBD1 (5 bases). In germline, CDR1 is SGHNT, CDR2 YYREEE (reference sequence). Trimming took off 4 bases at V and 2 bases at J, with 18 bases between the two ends. The CDR3 runs to 16 residues. The CDR3 loop is CASSQHLGELQETQYF. Here the CDR3 DNA reads TGTGCCAGCAGCCAACATCTAGGGGAATTACAAGAGACCCAGTACTTC.

Of note for this clone: The same CDR3 also results from other DNA sequences found in this sample. This sequence joins TRBV19 and TRBJ2-2; TRBD1 is a possible D gene (6 bases). V lost 1 base and J lost 3, with 9 bases in between. Per germline, CDR1 LNHDA and CDR2 SQIVND (reference sequence). The length of the CDR3 is 15 residues. DNA for the CDR3: TGTGCCAGTAGTATAGGGCAGGGGTACACCGGGGAGCTGTTTTTT. It codes for CASSIGQGYTGELFF.

This chain uses TRBV4-3 with TRBJ1-3; D is uncertain. The V end lost 0 bases, the J end lost 5 bases, and 11 bases lay between the germline ends. The germline V gene has CDR1 LGHNA and CDR2 YSLEER. This CDR3 region has 15 residues. The CDR3 region is CASSQDPDGRNTIYF. CDR3 nucleotides: TGCGCCAGCAGCCAAGATCCGGACGGGAGAAACACCATATATTTT.

The chain links TRBV5-6 to TRBJ2-2; TRBD1 is a possible D gene (5 bases). V was cut by 4 bases and J by 1 base, with 8 bases left in between. CDR3 length: 14 amino acids. Germline CDR1 and CDR2: SGHDT and YYEEEE. The DNA for the CDR3 is TGTGCCAGCAGCCCGACAGTGAACACCGGGGAGCTGTTTTTT. It is translated as CASSPTVNTGELFF.

J is TRBJ1-5 and V is TRBV10-3; TRBD1 matches 7 bases. Germline lookup yields CDR1 ENHRY and CDR2 SYGVKD. V was pared by 10 bases and J by 4 bases, with 13 bases of the junction left unmatched. This CDR3 is built from 15 residues. The CDR3 coding sequence is TGTGCCACCTCGGATACCAGGGGGACGAATCAGCCCCAGCATTTT. Its translation: CATSDTRGTNQPQHF.

J is TRBJ1-3 and V is TRBV28; D perhaps matches TRBD1 (6 bases). Trimming cost V 9 bases and J 3 bases, with 18 bases left between them. The germline CDR1 and CDR2 sequences are MDHEN and SYDVKM. This CDR3 is built from 15 residues. The CDR3 DNA is TGTGCCAGTTTAGGGGGGGCGATGAGTGGAAACACCATATATTTT. This encodes CASLGGAMSGNTIYF.

The chain joins TRBV7-2 to TRBJ2-7; 13 nucleotides agree with TRBD2. Germline-derived CDR1 and CDR2 are SGHTA and FQGNSA. CDR3 length equals 18 residues. The ends lost 0 bases at V and 0 bases at J; junction bases unmatched: 5. This chain's CDR3 is CASSLAGTSGISSYEQYF. The CDR3 coding sequence is TGTGCCAGCAGCTTAGCCGGGACTAGCGGGATCAGCTCCTACGAGCAGTACTTC.

V usage is TRBV7-2 and J usage is TRBJ1-2, with D maybe TRBD1 (5 bases). The germline CDR1 and CDR2 sequences are SGHTA and FQGNSA. V was trimmed by 5 bases and J by 7 bases, leaving 23 bases between them. The CDR3 length is 16 residues. The chain's CDR3 is CASSTHWTGTSGGYTF. DNA of the CDR3: TGTGCCAGCAGCACCCATTGGACCGGGACCTCGGGTGGCTACACCTTC.

The gene calls are TRBV7-2 and TRBJ2-1, with D maybe TRBD2 (5 bases). V was trimmed by 1 base and J by 3 bases, leaving 10 bases between them. From germline, CDR1 is SGHTA and CDR2 FQGNSA. This CDR3 is built from 15 residues. The CDR3 region is CASSLVPRGYNEQFF. The CDR3 DNA follows: TGTGCCAGCAGCTTAGTCCCCCGGGGCTACAATGAGCAGTTCTTC. Full variable domain (outside the CDR3, taken from reference TRBV7-2 and TRBJ2-1): GAGVSQSPSNKVTEKGKDVELRCDPISGHTALYWYRQSLGQGLEFLIYFQGNSAPDKSGLPSDRFSAERTGGSVSTLTIQRTQQEDSAVYLCASSLVPRGYNEQFFGPGTRLTVL.

The V call is TRBV27, the J call TRBJ1-3, with no clear D. This CDR3 is built from 14 residues. Germline assignment: CDR1 MNHEY and CDR2 SMNVEV (reference sequence). The ends were cut back, 2 bases at V and 2 bases at J, with 7 bases in the middle. The CDR3 sequence is CASSLQAAGNTIYF. DNA for the CDR3: TGTGCCAGCAGTTTACAGGCTGCTGGAAACACCATATATTTT.

A note on this clone: Different DNA sequences within this sample yield the same CDR3. The V gene is TRBV18, the J gene TRBJ1-5, with no clear D. V gave up 3 bases and J gave up 5 bases, with 8 bases separating them. This CDR3 region has 13 residues. Per the germline V gene, CDR1 is KGHSH and CDR2 is LQKENI. The CDR3 bases are TGTGCCAGCTCACCCGGGTCGGATCAGCCCCAGCATTTT. Residues: CASSPGSDQPQHF.

The rearrangement links TRBV27 to TRBJ1-3; D not certain. Germline values: CDR1 MNHEY, CDR2 SMNVEV (reference sequence). The V end lost 1 base, the J end lost 0 bases, and 10 bases lay between the germline ends. The length of the CDR3 is 16 residues. The CDR3 region is CASSLYWDGSGNTIYF. The CDR3 nucleotides read TGTGCCAGCAGTTTATATTGGGATGGCTCTGGAAACACCATATATTTT.

In its sample, this clone was seen once. Other DNA variants within this sample encode the same CDR3. V gene TRBV18 combines with J gene TRBJ2-7; 12 positions match TRBD2. The length of the CDR3 is 14 residues. V was pared by 3 bases and J by 6 bases, with 3 bases of the junction left unmatched. Germline CDR1 and CDR2: KGHSH and LQKENI. CDR3 DNA: TGTGCCAGCTCACCGGGACTAGCGGGCCTCGAGCAGTACTTC. Its protein product is CASSPGLAGLEQYF.

The rearrangement uses TRBV5-1 and TRBJ2-3; 7 bases map to TRBD1. V dropped 3 bases and J dropped 5; count of bases not matched to a gene: 6. Germline V gene lookup returns CDR1 SGHRS and CDR2 YFSETQ. The CDR3 extends over 14 amino acids. CDR3 coding DNA: TGCGCCAGCAGCTCTGACAGGGCAGGAGATACGCAGTATTTT. Amino acids: CASSSDRAGDTQYF.

In the case of this clone: The same CDR3 arises from other DNA sequences in this sample as well. Written as DNA, the CDR3 is TGCGCCAGCAGCTTGGTACAGGGGGCTGGAGAGACCCAGTACTTC. Translating gives CASSLVQGAGETQYF. The genes are TRBV5-1 and TRBJ2-5; TRBD1 matches 9 bases. Losses at the gene ends were 0 bases for V and 4 bases for J; bases not matched to a gene: 4. The CDR3 length is 15 residues. CDR1 and CDR2 (germline): SGHRS, YFSETQ.

In its sample, this clone was seen once. The chain couples TRBV9 to TRBJ2-7; 7 bases line up with TRBD1. Germline V lookup: CDR1 SGDLS, CDR2 YYNGEE. The V segment lost 1 base and the J segment 0 bases; nucleotides outside the gene matches: 4. CDR3 length: 15 residues. CDR3 sequence: CASSVLGTVSYEQYF. The CDR3 nucleotides read TGTGCCAGCAGCGTATTGGGGACAGTCTCCTACGAGCAGTACTTC.

In this sample, this clone turned up a few times. The chain uses TRBV12-5 and TRBJ1-1; no clear D gene. In germline, CDR1 is LGHNT, CDR2 FRNRAP. The CDR3 is made up of 13 amino acids. Trimming removed 1 base at V and 6 bases at J, with 9 bases between. Here the CDR3 reads CASGLGLGAEAFF. The CDR3 bases are TGTGCTAGTGGTTTGGGTTTGGGAGCTGAAGCTTTCTTT.